The source of this TCR beta chain is a study of blood T cell repertoires in COVID-19. Across the study: COVID-19 samples from acute and convalescent phases originated in the United States, Italy and Spain. In each case, the material was cDNA or gDNA derived from T cells, B-cell-depleted T cells, or PBMCs.

This clone was counted once. The CDR3 has 22 residues. V lost 0 bases, J lost 2 bases, and 18 bases stayed unmatched. The germline CDR1 and CDR2 sequences are LGHDT and YNNKEL (reference sequence). Original methodology: Amplification of reference gene primers was used by the study to estimate nucleated cell counts. The protocol was immunoSEQ multiplex PCR, while the TCRdb copy is restricted to in-frame clones and leaves out a portion. V and J calls and clone size are given by that table; D and trimming were obtained from the DNA. The data show some 57,000 clones, roughly 87% seen once. Source material: peripheral blood. The chain couples TRBV3-1 (or the pseudogene TRBV3-2) to TRBJ2-7; TRBD2 matches at 14 bases. The TCR originated in a human donor in a cohort sampled during active COVID-19. The CDR3 DNA is TGTGCCAGCAGCCAAGATAGGCAGCGGGGATGGACTAGCGGGAGGCGCGCCTACGAGCAGTACTTC. Amino acid sequence: CASSQDRQRGWTSGRRAYEQYF.